This T cell receptor (beta chain) was identified during a study of T cell repertoires in cytomegalovirus infection. Study information: CMV epitopes, recently identified HLA-C-restricted and well-studied HLA-B-restricted, were used. Public TCR beta signatures provided an indication of both CMV infection and a matching HLA type. Findings and caveats of the study: HLA-C-restricted CMV-specific TCR beta clonotypes were dominant in the ex vivo response. Carriers of CMV and the relevant HLA type were discriminated by public TCR beta frequency.

In the case of this clonotype: The antigen is unknown.

One entry per CDR3 protein results from TCRdb running MiXCR on the reads. The table includes roughly 860,000 distinct CDR3 sequences, 32% detected once. The sample here was cultured CD8+ T cells from PBMCs, taken from culture after CMV antigen stimulation. This TCR came from a human donor in good health (CMV status not recorded). Some clones in this sample may be carry-over from other donors' samples.

As DNA, the CDR3 is TGTGCCAGCATCCGGGGGGGCCGGGACACCGGGGAGCTGTTTTTT. This encodes CASIRGGRDTGELFF. J is TRBJ2-2 and V is TRBV7-9, with TRBD2 identical over 8 bases. Trimming cost V 7 bases and J 3 bases; bases outside gene matches: 7. Per the germline V gene, CDR1 is SEHNR and CDR2 is FQNEAQ (reference sequence). This CDR3 has 15 amino acids.